Listed here are 20 T cell receptor beta chains from one sample, sequenced in a study of T cell changes during pregnancy in multiple sclerosis. Some clones are missing from TCRdb's copy, which holds only in-frame ones; the method was immunoSEQ multiplex PCR. The sample shows fewer than 95,000 clones, 85% to 95% of them seen only once. The sample consisted of peripheral blood, taken in the first trimester of pregnancy. Receptor source: a female donor with multiple sclerosis, enrolled in a pregnancy study.

V gene TRBV30 combines with J gene TRBJ1-2; no definite D call. The V gene lost 0 bases and the J gene lost 4 bases, with 12 bases spanning the gap. This CDR3 has 14 residues. Germline V gene data show CDR1 as GTSNPN and CDR2 as SVGIG (reference sequence). The DNA of the CDR3 is TGTGCCTGGAGTGTACAGTCAATATCCTATGGCTACACCTTC. Translating it yields CAWSVQSISYGYTF.

The table lists this clone with a count of one. The chain recombines TRBV7-6 with TRBJ2-7; 10 nucleotides align to TRBD2. The CDR3 totals 15 residues. V dropped 2 bases and J dropped 7; count of bases not matched to a gene: 8. Germline CDR1 SGHVS, CDR2 FNYEAQ. The CDR3: CASSLTSGAVGEQYF. CDR3 in DNA: TGTGCCAGCAGCTTAACTAGCGGGGCCGTGGGAGAGCAGTACTTC.

J is TRBJ1-5 and V is TRBV5-1; weak D call: TRBD1 (5 bases). CDR3 length: 18 amino acids. The V end was cut by 3 bases, the J end by 7 bases, with 26 bases between. Germline V lookup: CDR1 SGHRS, CDR2 YFSETQ. Here the CDR3 DNA reads TGCGCCAGCAGCTCACATCCCCCAGGAGGGGAAAGCAGGCAGCCCCAGCATTTT. Translation gives CASSSHPPGGESRQPQHF.

The chain is built from TRBV27 and TRBJ2-1; 11 bases agree with TRBD2. The CDR3 covers 18 residues. Unmatched junction bases numbered 16, after V lost 6 bases and J lost 6 bases. The germline V gene encodes CDR1 MNHEY and CDR2 SMNVEV (reference sequence). CDR3 bases: TGTGCCAGCAGGATGACGGGGCCTAGCGGGGGGCCTGGCAATGAGCAGTTCTTC. Its protein is CASRMTGPSGGPGNEQFF.

This clone was counted a single time. The chain recombines TRBV19 with TRBJ1-4; TRBD1 matches at 7 bases. V was pared by 8 bases and J by 4 bases, with 13 bases of the junction left unmatched. The CDR3 covers 16 residues. Germline V gene data show CDR1 as LNHDA and CDR2 as SQIVND (reference sequence). The CDR3 region has the DNA TGTGCCAGTTCCCAAGACAGGGAAGGGATTAATGAAAAACTGTTTTTT. It yields the protein CASSQDREGINEKLFF.

This clone was detected once. The chain is built from TRBV29-1 and TRBJ2-3, with D possibly being TRBD2 (7 bases). From germline, CDR1 is SQVTM and CDR2 ANQGSEA. The V and J ends lost 6 bases and 5 bases respectively, with 9 bases between them. This CDR3 region has 11 residues. CDR3 region: CSVRGGDTQYF. CDR3 bases: TGCAGCGTAAGGGGGGGAGATACGCAGTATTTT.

The J gene is TRBJ2-2, the V gene TRBV10-2; possible D gene TRBD2, 6 bases. CDR1 is WSHSY, CDR2 SAAADI, per germline. V was pared by 6 bases and J by 7 bases, with 9 bases between. This CDR3 contains 12 residues. The CDR3: CASSPGGGELFF. Written as DNA, the CDR3 is TGCGCCAGCAGCCCCGGGGGCGGGGAGCTGTTTTTT.

V gene TRBV15 combines with J gene TRBJ1-1; TRBD1 aligns across 11 bases. CDR1 is LNHNV, CDR2 YYDKDF, per germline (reference sequence). The junction had 4 bases not matched to a gene; V was cut back by 0 bases and J by 1 base. This CDR3 contains 17 residues. This CDR3 reads CATSRDRTGGANTEAFF. The CDR3 DNA follows: TGTGCCACCAGCAGAGATAGGACAGGGGGCGCGAACACTGAAGCTTTCTTT.

This clone was detected only a few times. The chain couples TRBV6-5 to TRBJ1-2; D is ambiguous. Trimming removed 5 bases from V and 10 bases from J, with 14 bases in between. This CDR3 contains 12 residues. Germline lookup yields CDR1 MNHEY and CDR2 SVGAGI. In DNA, the CDR3 is TGTGCCAGCAGTGAGGGCCCGGGCGCCTACACCTTC. The encoded protein is CASSEGPGAYTF.

The CDR3 coding sequence is TGTGCCAGCAGCTTAGACGGTCACGGCTACACCTTC. It is translated as CASSLDGHGYTF. The chain carries TRBV7-9 and TRBJ1-2; D gene unclear. V was shortened by 1 base and J by 8 bases, with 8 bases between the two germline ends. Germline loops: CDR1 SEHNR, CDR2 FQNEAQ (reference sequence). The CDR3 has 12 amino acids.

V and J are TRBV11-1 and TRBJ2-2; 7 bases agree with TRBD2. This CDR3 has 18 amino acids. Germline V lookup: CDR1 SGHAT, CDR2 FQDESV (reference sequence). J lost 0 bases, V lost 6 bases, and 13 bases had no gene match. CDR3 DNA: TGTGCCAGCAGATACCAAAAACGCGGGGGAGCGAACACCGGGGAGCTGTTTTTT. It translates to CASRYQKRGGANTGELFF.

The chain recombines TRBV6-1 with TRBJ2-5, with 9 positions matching TRBD2. The CDR3 has 14 residues. CDR1 is MNHNS, CDR2 SASEGT, per germline. The V segment lost 4 bases and the J segment 5 bases; nucleotides outside the gene matches: 5. CDR3 sequence reads: CASSATGLAETQYF. The CDR3 DNA is TGTGCCAGCAGTGCCACGGGACTAGCTGAGACCCAGTACTTC.

The chain carries TRBV15 and TRBJ2-1; maybe TRBD1 (6 bases). Germline V gene data show CDR1 as LNHNV and CDR2 as YYDKDF (reference sequence). The CDR3 loop spans 12 amino acids. Trimming removed 5 bases from V and 4 bases from J, with 6 bases in between. The CDR3 protein is CATSDRYNEQFF. CDR3 nucleotide sequence: TGTGCCACCAGCGACAGGTACAATGAGCAGTTCTTC.

CDR3 amino acids: CAISEVVPRDTYTQYF. In DNA, the CDR3 is TGTGCCATCAGTGAGGTAGTTCCCCGGGACACCTATACGCAGTATTTT. The chain has TRBV10-3 and TRBJ2-3; tentative D call: TRBD1 (6 bases). The germline CDR1 and CDR2 sequences are ENHRY and SYGVKD. There are 16 residues in the CDR3. Trimming removed 2 bases at V and 7 bases at J, with 19 bases between.

This chain connects TRBV19 to TRBJ1-4; D uncertain. The CDR3 contains 16 residues. The ends were cut back, 6 bases at V and 8 bases at J, with 22 bases in the middle. CDR1 is LNHDA, CDR2 SQIVND, per germline (reference sequence). This CDR3 is CASSLPSRRGLEKLFF. DNA for the CDR3: TGTGCCAGTAGCCTCCCTAGTCGGCGAGGATTGGAAAAACTGTTTTTT.

This clone was observed a single time. This chain joins TRBV4-1 and TRBJ1-2, with 7 nucleotides matching TRBD1. The CDR3 contains 17 residues. The V gene end was trimmed by 1 base and the J gene end by 5 bases; junction bases not matched to a gene: 13. CDR1 and CDR2 (germline): MGHRA, YSYEKL. The CDR3 reads CASSQGGSQGVRYGYTF. The CDR3 DNA follows: TGCGCCAGCAGCCAAGGGGGGTCCCAGGGGGTGCGGTATGGCTACACCTTC.

The chain joins TRBV9 to TRBJ2-7; TRBD2 matches at 8 bases. The CDR3 extends over 16 amino acids. The germline V gene encodes CDR1 SGDLS and CDR2 YYNGEE. Trimming cost V 0 bases and J 1 base; bases outside gene matches: 6. Written as DNA, the CDR3 is TGTGCCAGCAGCGTAGCTCCCAGCGGGGGTTCCTACGAGCAGTACTTC. Its protein is CASSVAPSGGSYEQYF.

V gene TRBV19 combines with J gene TRBJ2-1, with 12 bases lining up with TRBD2. Germline V gene sequence: CDR1 LNHDA, CDR2 SQIVND (reference sequence). V was pared by 10 bases and J by 7 bases, with 11 bases of the junction left unmatched. The CDR3 totals 15 residues. The CDR3 spells CATSPSGGAGNEQFF. CDR3 coding DNA: TGTGCCACCAGCCCTAGCGGGGGGGCTGGGAATGAGCAGTTCTTC. The whole variable domain, filled in from reference TRBV19 and TRBJ2-1, reads DGGITQSPKYLFRKEGQNVTLSCEQNLNHDAMYWYRQDPGQGLRLIYYSQIVNDFQKGDIAEGYSVSREKKESFPLTVTSAQKNPTAFYLCATSPSGGAGNEQFFGPGTRLTVL.

This chain links TRBV5-4 with TRBJ2-1, with a tentative D call TRBD2 (5 bases). Trimming took off 5 bases at V and 5 bases at J, with 14 bases between the two ends. This CDR3 has 14 amino acids. CDR1 and CDR2 (germline): SGHNT, YYREEE (reference sequence). The CDR3 DNA follows: TGTGCCAGCAGACCTCATAGCGATAACAATGAGCAGTTCTTC. Translation: CASRPHSDNNEQFF.

CDR3 DNA: TGTGCCAGTAGTATTATACAGGGTCCTGAAGCTTTCTTT. Translated: CASSIIQGPEAFF. The rearrangement links TRBV19 to TRBJ1-1; perhaps TRBD1 as D (6 bases). Looked up from germline, CDR1 is LNHDA and CDR2 is SQIVND (reference sequence). The CDR3 has 13 amino acids. Trimming pared 3 bases from V and 6 bases from J, leaving 11 bases between. Full variable domain (rest looked up from reference TRBV19 and TRBJ1-1): DGGITQSPKYLFRKEGQNVTLSCEQNLNHDAMYWYRQDPGQGLRLIYYSQIVNDFQKGDIAEGYSVSREKKESFPLTVTSAQKNPTAFYLCASSIIQGPEAFFGQGTRLTVV.